This T cell receptor (beta chain) was retrieved from a study of T cells in Graves' hyperthyroidism and ophthalmopathy. Deletions cut 2 bases from V and 7 bases from J, with 20 bases between. Per the germline V gene, CDR1 is MNHEY and CDR2 is SVGAGI. The CDR3 contains 16 residues. Notes on the study in general: Most clonotypes expanded in the thyroid (above 0.001) were also present in blood. Through a model of 13 V-J features, ophthalmopathy was separated from stable hyperthyroidism. Ophthalmopathy onset followed model prediction by a median about six months.

This clonotype was counted at least ten times. Antigen: not known. TCR beta CDR3 region amplification was performed from RNA transcripts. Researchers ran a first-round RT-PCR on the TCR CDR3 using the HTBI primer set. TCRdb re-derived calls from the multiplex PCR reads in MiXCR, one entry per CDR3 protein. The data contain about 570,000 distinct CDR3 sequences, about 43% of them singletons. The chain recombines TRBV6-5 with TRBJ1-1; TRBD1 might be the D (5 bases). This receptor was obtained from an adult woman with Graves' disease, either hyperthyroidism or ophthalmopathy (not recorded which). Sequencing was carried out using peripheral blood or thyroid tissue (not recorded which). The CDR3 loop reads CASSYPSGQGPNEAFF. The DNA for the CDR3 is TGTGCCAGCAGTTACCCCTCAGGTCAGGGTCCGAATGAAGCTTTCTTT.